This T cell receptor beta chain was sequenced in a study of T-cell reconstitution after alpha-beta-depleted transplantation in children. Trimming at V came to 3 bases and at J to 2 bases, leaving 7 bases not matched to a gene. This CDR3 region has 15 residues. CDR1 and CDR2 from the germline V gene are SQVTM and ANQGSEA. Using unique molecular identifiers, the investigators prepared the TCRbeta library. One entry per CDR3 protein, called by TCRdb with MiXCR from the PCR reads. The sample has about 610,000 distinct CDR3 sequences, roughly 10% seen once. This receptor was obtained from a human donor who donated a stem cell graft to a child with acute myeloid leukemia. Source: PBMCs from the stem cell graft donor, taken from the stem cell graft. This chain joins TRBV29-1 and TRBJ2-1, with 7 bases that match TRBD1. The CDR3 region has the DNA TGCAGCGTTGAGCCAAGACAGGGACCCTACAATGAGCAGTTCTTC. Translation gives CSVEPRQGPYNEQFF.